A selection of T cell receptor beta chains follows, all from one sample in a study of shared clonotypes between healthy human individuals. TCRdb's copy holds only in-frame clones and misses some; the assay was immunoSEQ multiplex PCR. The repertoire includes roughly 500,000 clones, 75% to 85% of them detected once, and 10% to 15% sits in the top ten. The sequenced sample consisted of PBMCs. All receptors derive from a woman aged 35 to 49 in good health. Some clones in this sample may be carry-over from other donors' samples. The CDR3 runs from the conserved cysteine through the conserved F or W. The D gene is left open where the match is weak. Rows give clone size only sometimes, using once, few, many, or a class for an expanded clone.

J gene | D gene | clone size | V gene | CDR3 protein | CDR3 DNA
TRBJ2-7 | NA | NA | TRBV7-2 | CASNLGVYYEQYF | TGTGCCAGCAACTTGGGAGTTTACTACGAGCAGTACTTC
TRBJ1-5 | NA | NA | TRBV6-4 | CAIPGSGGDQPQHF | TGTGCCATCCCAGGGTCGGGCGGAGATCAGCCCCAGCATTTT
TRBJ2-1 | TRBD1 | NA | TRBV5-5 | CASSSGQGINEQFF | TGTGCCAGCAGCTCTGGACAGGGGATAAATGAGCAGTTCTTC
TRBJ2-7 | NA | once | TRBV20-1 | CSARVIYEQYF | TGCAGTGCTAGAGTCATCTACGAGCAGTACTTC
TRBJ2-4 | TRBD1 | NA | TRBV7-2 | CASSPRTGLAKNIQYF | TGTGCCAGCAGCCCCCGGACAGGCTTGGCCAAAAACATTCAGTACTTC
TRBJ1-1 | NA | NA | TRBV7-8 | CASLAPNTEAFF | TGTGCCAGCTTAGCGCCGAACACTGAAGCTTTCTTT
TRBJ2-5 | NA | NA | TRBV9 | CASSVGGHGETQYF | TGTGCCAGCAGCGTAGGGGGACACGGGGAGACCCAGTACTTC
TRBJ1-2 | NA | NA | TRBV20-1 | CSATGPDGYTF | TGCAGTGCTACTGGACCCGATGGCTACACCTTC
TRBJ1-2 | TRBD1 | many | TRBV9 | CASSPLQGALRAYGYTF | TGTGCCAGCAGCCCCCTTCAGGGGGCCTTGCGAGCGTATGGCTACACCTTC
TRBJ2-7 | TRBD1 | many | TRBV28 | CASSPPPTGGIYEQYF | TGTGCCAGCAGCCCCCCCCCGACAGGGGGCATCTACGAGCAGTACTTC
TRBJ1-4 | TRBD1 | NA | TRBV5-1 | CASSQDRGYEKLFF | TGCGCCAGCAGCCAGGACAGGGGCTACGAAAAACTGTTTTTT
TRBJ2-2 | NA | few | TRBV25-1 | CASSEGANTGELFF | TGTGCCAGCAGTGAGGGAGCGAACACCGGGGAGCTGTTTTTT
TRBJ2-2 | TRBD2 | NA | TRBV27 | CASRGREGDTGELFF | TGTGCCAGCAGGGGGCGGGAGGGCGACACCGGGGAGCTGTTTTTT
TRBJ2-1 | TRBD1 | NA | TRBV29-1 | CSVEVVGLGQGYNEQFF | TGCAGCGTTGAAGTGGTGGGTTTAGGACAGGGTTACAATGAGCAGTTCTTC
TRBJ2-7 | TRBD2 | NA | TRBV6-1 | CASNSGRSYEQYF | TGTGCCAGCAATAGCGGGAGGTCCTACGAGCAGTACTTC
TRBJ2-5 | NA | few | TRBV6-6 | CASSQVGETQYF | TGTGCCAGCAGTCAAGTGGGAGAGACCCAGTACTTC